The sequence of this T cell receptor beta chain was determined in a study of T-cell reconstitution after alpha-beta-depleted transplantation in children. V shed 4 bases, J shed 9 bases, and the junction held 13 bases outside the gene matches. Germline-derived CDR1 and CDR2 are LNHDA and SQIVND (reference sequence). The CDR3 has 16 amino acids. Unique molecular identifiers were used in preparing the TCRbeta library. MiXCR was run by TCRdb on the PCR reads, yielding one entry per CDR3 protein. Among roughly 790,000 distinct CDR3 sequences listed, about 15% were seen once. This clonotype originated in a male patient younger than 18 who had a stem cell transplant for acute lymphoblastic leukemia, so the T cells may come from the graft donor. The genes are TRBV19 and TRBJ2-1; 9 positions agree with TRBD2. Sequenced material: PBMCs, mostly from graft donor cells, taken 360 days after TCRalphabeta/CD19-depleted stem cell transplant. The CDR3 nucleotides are TGTGCCAGTAGTACCCTAGCGGGACTGAGGGGCGGTGAGCAGTTCTTC. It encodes CASSTLAGLRGGEQFF.